The present entry profiles one T cell receptor (beta chain) with its context. The germline CDR1 and CDR2 sequences are SGHRS and YFSETQ. The CDR3 spans 14 residues. The trim removed 4 bases at V and 1 base at J, leaving 4 bases unmatched. The sample is drawn from a study of blood T cell repertoires in COVID-19. Here immunoSEQ multiplex PCR was the method, and the copy in TCRdb shows in-frame clones only, minus some. The table lists about 130,000 clones, under 85% of them singletons. Material: PBMCs or T cells enriched from blood (not recorded which). This TCR was sampled from a man under 40 who had recovered from COVID-19. The gene calls are TRBV5-1 and TRBJ1-1, with 7 bases identical to TRBD1. CDR3 in amino acids: CASSLDRRNTEAFF. CDR3 DNA: TGCGCCAGCAGCCTGGACAGGAGGAACACTGAAGCTTTCTTT.